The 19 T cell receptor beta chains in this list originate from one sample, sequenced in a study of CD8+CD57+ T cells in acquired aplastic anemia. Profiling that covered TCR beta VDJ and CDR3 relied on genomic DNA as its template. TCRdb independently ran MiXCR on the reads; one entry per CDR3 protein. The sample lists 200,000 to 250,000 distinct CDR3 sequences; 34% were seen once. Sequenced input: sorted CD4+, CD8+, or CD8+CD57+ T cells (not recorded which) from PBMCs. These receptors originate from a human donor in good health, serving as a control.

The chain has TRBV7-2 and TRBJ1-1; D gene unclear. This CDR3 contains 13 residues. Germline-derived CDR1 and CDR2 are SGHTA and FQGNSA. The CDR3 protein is CAPLQPQNTEAFF. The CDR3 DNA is TGTGCACCTCTTCAGCCGCAGAACACTGAAGCTTTCTTT.

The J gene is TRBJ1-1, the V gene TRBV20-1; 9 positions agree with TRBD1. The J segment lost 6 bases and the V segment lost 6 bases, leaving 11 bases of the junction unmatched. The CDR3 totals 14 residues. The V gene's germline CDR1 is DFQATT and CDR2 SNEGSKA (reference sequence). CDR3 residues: CSASSYRGQAEAFF. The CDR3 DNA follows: TGCAGTGCCAGCTCGTACAGGGGGCAGGCTGAAGCTTTCTTT.

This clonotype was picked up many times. CDR3 sequence reads: CSARDRQGNQPQHF. The CDR3 DNA is TGCAGTGCTAGAGACCGGCAGGGCAATCAGCCCCAGCATTTT. The chain joins TRBV20-1 to TRBJ1-5; D unclear. The CDR3 has 14 amino acids. Between the trimmed V and J ends, which lost 0 bases and 2 bases, there was a span of 8 bases. Germline V gives CDR1 DFQATT, CDR2 SNEGSKA (reference sequence).

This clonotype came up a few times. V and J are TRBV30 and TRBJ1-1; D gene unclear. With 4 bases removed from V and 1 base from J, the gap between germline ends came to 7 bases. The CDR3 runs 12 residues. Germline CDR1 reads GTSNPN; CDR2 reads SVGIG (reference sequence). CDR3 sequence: CAWNVWNTEAFF. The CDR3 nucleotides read TGTGCCTGGAATGTCTGGAACACTGAAGCTTTCTTT.

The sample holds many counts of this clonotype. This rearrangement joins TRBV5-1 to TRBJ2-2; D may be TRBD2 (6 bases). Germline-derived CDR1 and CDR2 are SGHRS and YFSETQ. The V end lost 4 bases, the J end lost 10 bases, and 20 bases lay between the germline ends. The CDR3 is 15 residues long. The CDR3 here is CASSKYGTLQVELFF. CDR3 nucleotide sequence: TGCGCCAGCAGCAAGTACGGGACTCTCCAGGTGGAGCTGTTTTTT.

CDR3 in amino acids: CSVVWGSNQPQHF. The CDR3 nucleotides read TGCAGCGTCGTATGGGGTAGCAATCAGCCCCAGCATTTT. V is TRBV29-1 and J is TRBJ1-5, with D unresolved. CDR1 is SQVTM, CDR2 ANQGSEA, per germline. The CDR3 covers 13 residues. Trimming took off 6 bases at V and 0 bases at J, with 9 bases between the two ends.

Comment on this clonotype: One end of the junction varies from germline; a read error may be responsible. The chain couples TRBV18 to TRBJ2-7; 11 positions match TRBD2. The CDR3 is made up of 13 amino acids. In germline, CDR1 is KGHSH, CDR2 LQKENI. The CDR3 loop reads CASSRGLADPWNF. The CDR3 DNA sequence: TGTGCCAGCTCTAGGGGACTAGCGGATCCCTGGAACTTC.

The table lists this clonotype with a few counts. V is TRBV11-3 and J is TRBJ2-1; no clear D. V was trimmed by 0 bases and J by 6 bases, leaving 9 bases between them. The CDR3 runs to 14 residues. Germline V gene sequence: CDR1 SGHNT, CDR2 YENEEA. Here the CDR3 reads CASSLDQKGNEQFF. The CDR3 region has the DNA TGTGCCAGCAGCTTAGATCAGAAGGGCAATGAGCAGTTCTTC. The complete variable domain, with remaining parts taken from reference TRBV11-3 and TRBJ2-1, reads EAGVVQSPRYKIIEKKQPVAFWCNPISGHNTLYWYLQNLGQGPELLIRYENEEAVDDSQLPKDRFSAERLKGVDSTLKIQPAELGDSAVYLCASSLDQKGNEQFFGPGTRLTVL.

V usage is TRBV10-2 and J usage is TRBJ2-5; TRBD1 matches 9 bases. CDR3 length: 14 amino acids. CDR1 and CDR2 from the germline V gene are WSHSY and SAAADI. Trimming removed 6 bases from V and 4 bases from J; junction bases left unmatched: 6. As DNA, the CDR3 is TGCGCCAGCAGAGCACCGGGACAGGGAGAGACCCAGTACTTC. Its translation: CASRAPGQGETQYF.

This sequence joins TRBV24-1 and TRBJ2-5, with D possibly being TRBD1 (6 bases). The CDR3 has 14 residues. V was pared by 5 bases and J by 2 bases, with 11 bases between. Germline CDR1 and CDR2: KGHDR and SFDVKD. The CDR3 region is CATSAGTPQETQYF. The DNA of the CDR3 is TGTGCCACCAGTGCAGGGACACCACAAGAGACCCAGTACTTC.

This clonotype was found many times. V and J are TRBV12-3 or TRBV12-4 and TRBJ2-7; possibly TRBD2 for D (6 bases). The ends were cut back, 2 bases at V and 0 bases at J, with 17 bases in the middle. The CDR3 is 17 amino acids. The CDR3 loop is CASSLRGGGASSYEQYF. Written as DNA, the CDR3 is TGTGCCAGCAGTTTACGGGGCGGAGGGGCCAGCTCCTACGAGCAGTACTTC.

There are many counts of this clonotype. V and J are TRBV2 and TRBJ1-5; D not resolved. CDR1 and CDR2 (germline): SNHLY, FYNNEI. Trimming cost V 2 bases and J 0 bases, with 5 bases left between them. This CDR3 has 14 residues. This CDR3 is CASSESVSNQPQHF. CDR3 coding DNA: TGTGCCAGCAGTGAATCAGTTAGCAATCAGCCCCAGCATTTT. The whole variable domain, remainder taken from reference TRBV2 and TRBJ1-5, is EPEVTQTPSHQVTQMGQEVILRCVPISNHLYFYWYRQILGQKVEFLVSFYNNEISEKSEIFDDQFSVERPDGSNFTLKIRSTKLEDSAMYFCASSESVSNQPQHFGDGTRLSIL.

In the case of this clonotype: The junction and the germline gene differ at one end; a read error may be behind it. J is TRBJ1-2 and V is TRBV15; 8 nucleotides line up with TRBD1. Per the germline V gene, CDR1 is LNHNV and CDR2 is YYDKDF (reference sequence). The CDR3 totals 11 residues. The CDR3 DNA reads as TGTGCCACCACCTCTCAGCAGGGGGCCTACTTC. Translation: CATTSQQGAYF.

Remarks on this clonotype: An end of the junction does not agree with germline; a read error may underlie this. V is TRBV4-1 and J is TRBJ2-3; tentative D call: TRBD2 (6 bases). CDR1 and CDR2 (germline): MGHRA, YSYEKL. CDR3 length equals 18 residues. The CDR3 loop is CASSTQRWETTSTDTQYF. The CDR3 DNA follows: TGCGCCAGCAGCACACAAAGGTGGGAGACAACTAGCACGGATACGCAGTATTTT.

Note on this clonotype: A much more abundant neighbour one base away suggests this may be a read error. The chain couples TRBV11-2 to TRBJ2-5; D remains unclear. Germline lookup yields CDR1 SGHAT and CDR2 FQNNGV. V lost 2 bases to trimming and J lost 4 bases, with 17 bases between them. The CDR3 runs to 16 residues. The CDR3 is CASSLYSQTLPETQYF. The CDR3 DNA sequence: TGTGCCAGCAGCTTATATTCCCAGACTTTGCCAGAGACCCAGTACTTC. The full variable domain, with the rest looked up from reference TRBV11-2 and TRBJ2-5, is EAGVAQSPRYKIIEKRQSVAFWCNPISGHATLYWYQQILGQGPKLLIQFQNNGVVDDSQLPKDRFSAERLKGVDSTLKIQPAKLEDSAVYLCASSLYSQTLPETQYFGPGTRLLVL.

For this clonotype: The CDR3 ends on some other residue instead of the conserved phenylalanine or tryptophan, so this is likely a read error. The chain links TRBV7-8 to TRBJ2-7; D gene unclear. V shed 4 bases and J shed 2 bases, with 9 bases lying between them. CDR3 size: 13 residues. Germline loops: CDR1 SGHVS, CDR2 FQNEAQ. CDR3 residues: CASSSSGPYEQYL. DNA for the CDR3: TGTGCCAGCAGCTCGAGTGGGCCCTACGAGCAGTACCTC.

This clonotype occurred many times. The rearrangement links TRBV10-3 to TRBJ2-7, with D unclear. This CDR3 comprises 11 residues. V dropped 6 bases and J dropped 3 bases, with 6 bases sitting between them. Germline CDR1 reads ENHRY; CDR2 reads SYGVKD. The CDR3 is CAISRDYEQYF. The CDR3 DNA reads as TGTGCCATCAGCCGAGACTACGAGCAGTACTTC.

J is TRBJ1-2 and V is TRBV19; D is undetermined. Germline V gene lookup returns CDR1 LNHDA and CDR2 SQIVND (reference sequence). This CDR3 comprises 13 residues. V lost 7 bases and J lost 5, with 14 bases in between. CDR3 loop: CASISGGSYGYTF. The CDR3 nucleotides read TGTGCCAGTATCTCAGGAGGGAGTTATGGCTACACCTTC. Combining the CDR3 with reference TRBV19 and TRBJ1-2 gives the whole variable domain DGGITQSPKYLFRKEGQNVTLSCEQNLNHDAMYWYRQDPGQGLRLIYYSQIVNDFQKGDIAEGYSVSREKKESFPLTVTSAQKNPTAFYLCASISGGSYGYTFGSGTRLTVV.

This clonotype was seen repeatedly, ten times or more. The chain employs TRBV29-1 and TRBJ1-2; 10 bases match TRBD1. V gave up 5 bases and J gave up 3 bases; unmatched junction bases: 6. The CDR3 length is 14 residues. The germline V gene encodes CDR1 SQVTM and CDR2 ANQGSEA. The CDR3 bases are TGCAGCGTTTGGACAGGGGGGTATGACTATGGCTACACCTTC. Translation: CSVWTGGYDYGYTF. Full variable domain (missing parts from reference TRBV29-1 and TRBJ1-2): SAVISQKPSRDICQRGTSLTIQCQVDSQVTMMFWYRQQPGQSLTLIATANQGSEATYESGFVIDKFPISRPNLTFSTLTVSNMSPEDSSIYLCSVWTGGYDYGYTFGSGTRLTVV.